The clone carrying this T cell receptor beta chain showed up just once. The target antigen is unknown. These data originate in a study of post-analysis software for immune sequencing data. Study background: Relapsing-remitting, secondary progressive and progressive-relapsing multiple sclerosis were all included among the disease courses.

Looked up from germline, CDR1 is DFQATT and CDR2 is SNEGSKA (reference sequence). Trimming took off 3 bases at V and 2 bases at J, with 19 bases between the two ends. CDR3 size: 16 residues. Tagging with unique molecular identifiers was a feature of the TCR beta cDNA libraries. One entry per CDR3 protein results from TCRdb running MiXCR on the PCR reads. The table has approximately 630,000 distinct CDR3 sequences, 55% to 70% seen once. Study conclusions and caveats: The study found significantly lower normalized Chao1 diversity in multiple sclerosis patients than in controls. The five TRBV segments detected at higher frequency in patients than in controls included TRBV5-6, TRBV5-1 and TRBV20-1.

This TCR came from a girl under 10 years old with multiple sclerosis. V is TRBV20-1 and J is TRBJ2-5, with D perhaps matching TRBD2 (7 bases). Sequencing was carried out using blood. CDR3 in DNA: TGCAGTGCTAGCGGTGCGGAGGGGGGGCTTCAAGAGACCCAGTACTTC. This encodes CSASGAEGGLQETQYF.